This T cell receptor beta chain was profiled in a study of T cells in Graves' hyperthyroidism and ophthalmopathy. Those patients with uncontrolled infection, other autoimmune disease, pregnancy or lactation were excluded. The CDR3 extends over 14 amino acids. Per germline, CDR1 SQVTM and CDR2 ANQGSEA. Germline trimming cut 8 bases from V and 5 bases from J; bases unmatched to any gene: 12. The source material, RNA transcripts, was used to amplify TCR beta CDR3 regions. HTBI primers were used for first-round RT-PCR of the TCR CDR3. TCRdb reprocessed the multiplex PCR reads via MiXCR and lists one record per CDR3 protein. The sample shows 500,000 to 750,000 distinct CDR3 sequences, roughly 46% of them seen only once.

The TCR sequence derives from a woman between 18 and 29 years old with Graves' hyperthyroidism. The specimen sequenced was peripheral blood or thyroid tissue (not recorded which). This chain joins TRBV29-1 and TRBJ1-2; 9 bases align to TRBD1. The chain's CDR3 is CSQDRTGAGYGYTF. CDR3 DNA: TGCAGCCAAGATAGGACAGGGGCGGGGTATGGCTACACCTTC.